This T cell receptor (beta chain) was observed in a study of T-cell reconstitution after alpha-beta-depleted transplantation in children. This clonotype has ten or more counts. Relative to the germline gene, one junction end is altered; a read error may explain this. Unique molecular identifiers were incorporated into the prepared TCRbeta library. TCRdb fed the PCR reads into MiXCR, producing one record per CDR3 protein. Of 200,000 to 250,000 distinct CDR3 sequences listed, approximately 10% were seen once; the top ten hold approximately 5.9%. The CDR3 is made up of 15 amino acids. In germline, CDR1 is MNHNS, CDR2 SASEGT.

Material: PBMCs from the stem cell graft donor, obtained from the stem cell graft. The chain joins TRBV6-1 to TRBJ2-7; D may correspond to TRBD1 or TRBD2 (6 bases each). The sequence was collected from a human donor who donated a stem cell graft to a child with acute lymphoblastic leukemia. Written as DNA, the CDR3 is TGTGCCAGCAGACTTCAATGGGGGGCGGGTTACGAGCAGTGCTTC. This gives the protein CASRLQWGAGYEQCF.